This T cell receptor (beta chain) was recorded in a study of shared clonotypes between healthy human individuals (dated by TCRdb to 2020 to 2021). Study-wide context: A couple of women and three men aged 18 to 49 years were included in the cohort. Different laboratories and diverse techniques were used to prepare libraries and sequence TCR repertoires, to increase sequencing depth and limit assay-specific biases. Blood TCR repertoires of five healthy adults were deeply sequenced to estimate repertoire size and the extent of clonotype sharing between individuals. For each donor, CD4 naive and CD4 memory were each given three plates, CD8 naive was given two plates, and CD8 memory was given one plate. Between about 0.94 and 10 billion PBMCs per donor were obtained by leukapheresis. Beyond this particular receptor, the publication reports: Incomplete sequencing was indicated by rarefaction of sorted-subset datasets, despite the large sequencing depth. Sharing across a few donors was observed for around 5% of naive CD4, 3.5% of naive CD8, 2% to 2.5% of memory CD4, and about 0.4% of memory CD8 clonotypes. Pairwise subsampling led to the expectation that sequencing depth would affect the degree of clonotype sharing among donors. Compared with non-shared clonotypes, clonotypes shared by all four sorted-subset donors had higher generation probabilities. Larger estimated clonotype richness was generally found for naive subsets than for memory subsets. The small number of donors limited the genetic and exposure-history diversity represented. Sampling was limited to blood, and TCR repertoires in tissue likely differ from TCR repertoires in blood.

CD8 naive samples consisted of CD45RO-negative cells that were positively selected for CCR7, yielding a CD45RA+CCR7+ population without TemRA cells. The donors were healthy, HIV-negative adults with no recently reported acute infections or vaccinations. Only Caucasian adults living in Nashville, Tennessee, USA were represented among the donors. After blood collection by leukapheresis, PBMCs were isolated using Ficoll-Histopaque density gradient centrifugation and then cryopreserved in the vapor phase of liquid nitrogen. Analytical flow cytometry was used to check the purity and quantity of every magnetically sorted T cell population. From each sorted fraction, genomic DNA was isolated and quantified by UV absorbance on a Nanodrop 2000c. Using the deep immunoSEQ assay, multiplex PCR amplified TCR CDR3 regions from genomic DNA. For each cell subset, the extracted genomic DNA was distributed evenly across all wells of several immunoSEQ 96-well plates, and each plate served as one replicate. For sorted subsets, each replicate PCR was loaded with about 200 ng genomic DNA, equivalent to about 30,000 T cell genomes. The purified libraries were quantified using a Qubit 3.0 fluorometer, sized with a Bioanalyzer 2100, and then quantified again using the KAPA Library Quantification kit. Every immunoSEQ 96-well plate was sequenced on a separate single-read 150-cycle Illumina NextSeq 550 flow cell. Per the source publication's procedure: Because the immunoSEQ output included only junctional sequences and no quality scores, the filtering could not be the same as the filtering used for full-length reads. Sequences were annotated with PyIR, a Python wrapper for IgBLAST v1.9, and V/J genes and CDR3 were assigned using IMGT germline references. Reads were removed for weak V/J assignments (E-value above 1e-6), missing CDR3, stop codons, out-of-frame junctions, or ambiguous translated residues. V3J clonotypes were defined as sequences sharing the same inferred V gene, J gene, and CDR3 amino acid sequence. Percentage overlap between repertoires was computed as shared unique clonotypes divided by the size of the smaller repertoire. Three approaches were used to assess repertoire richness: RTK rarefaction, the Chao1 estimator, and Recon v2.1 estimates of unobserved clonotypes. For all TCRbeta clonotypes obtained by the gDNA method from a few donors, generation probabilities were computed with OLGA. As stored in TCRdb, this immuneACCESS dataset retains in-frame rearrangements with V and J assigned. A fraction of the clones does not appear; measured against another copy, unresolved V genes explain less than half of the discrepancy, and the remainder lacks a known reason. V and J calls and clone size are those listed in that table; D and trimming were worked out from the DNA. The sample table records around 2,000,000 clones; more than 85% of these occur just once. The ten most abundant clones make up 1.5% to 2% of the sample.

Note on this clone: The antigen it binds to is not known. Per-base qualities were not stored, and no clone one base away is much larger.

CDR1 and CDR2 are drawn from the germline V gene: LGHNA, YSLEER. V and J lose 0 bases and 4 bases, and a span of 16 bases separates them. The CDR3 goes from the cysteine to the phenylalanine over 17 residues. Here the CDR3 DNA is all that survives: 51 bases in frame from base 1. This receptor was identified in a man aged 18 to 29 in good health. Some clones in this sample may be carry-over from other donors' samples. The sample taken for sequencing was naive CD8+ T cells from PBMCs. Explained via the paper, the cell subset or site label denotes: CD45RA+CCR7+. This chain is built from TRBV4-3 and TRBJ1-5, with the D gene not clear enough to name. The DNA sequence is TGCGCCAGCAGCCAAGAACTTAAGGTTAGTCGGAATCAGCCCCAGCATTTT. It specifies CASSQELKVSRNQPQHF.